The 17 T cell receptor beta chains in this list originate from one sample, sequenced in a study of kidney transplant recipient with SARS-CoV-2 infection. TCRdb re-called the reads through MiXCR, storing one row per CDR3 protein. The profile shows under 300,000 distinct CDR3 sequences, 29% of them singletons. This specimen was a blood sample, taken at baseline and on roughly day 120 from a kidney transplant recipient. These receptors were obtained from a male patient between 25 and 39 years old who had COVID-19 and was a kidney transplant recipient. These T cells may partly come from the graft donor.

This chain joins TRBV12-3 or TRBV12-4 and TRBJ2-1, with 7 bases that match TRBD2. CDR3 length: 17 residues. The V gene end was trimmed by 2 bases and the J gene end by 0 bases; junction bases not matched to a gene: 7. The CDR3 loop is CASSLSGDFNSYNEQFF. Here the CDR3 DNA reads TGTGCCAGCAGTTTAAGCGGGGACTTCAACTCCTACAATGAGCAGTTCTTC.

This clonotype appeared many times. The chain couples TRBV6-8 to TRBJ1-2; D is unclear. Trimming cost V 5 bases and J 4 bases, with 23 bases left between them. The germline V gene has CDR1 MNHGY and CDR2 SAAAGT. The CDR3 loop spans 17 amino acids. Here the CDR3 DNA reads TGTGCCAGCAGTAACATGACACGCTCTAGAAAGACCTATGGCTACACCTTC. Translating gives CASSNMTRSRKTYGYTF.

This clonotype was seen many times. The chain has TRBV5-1 and TRBJ2-7; D not certain. Trimming took off 0 bases at V and 4 bases at J, with 8 bases between the two ends. Germline CDR1 SGHRS, CDR2 YFSETQ. The CDR3 contains 13 residues. CDR3 protein: CASSLGANYEQYF. The CDR3 DNA is TGCGCCAGCAGCTTGGGAGCCAATTACGAGCAGTACTTC.

The chain links TRBV7-9 to TRBJ1-2, with TRBD1 matching over 9 bases. The length of the CDR3 is 18 residues. J was trimmed by 4 bases and V by 0 bases; bases with no gene match: 12. Germline V gives CDR1 SEHNR, CDR2 FQNEAQ (reference sequence). For the CDR3, the DNA is TGTGCCAGCAGCTTAGCCCCACAGGGGGCGAGGGTTACCTATGGCTACACCTTC. This translates into CASSLAPQGARVTYGYTF.

This clonotype was observed at least ten times. The chain is built from TRBV30 and TRBJ1-2, with unresolved D. The germline CDR1 and CDR2 sequences are GTSNPN and SVGIG (reference sequence). The length of the CDR3 is 16 residues. V was pared by 5 bases and J by 4 bases, with 23 bases between. In nucleotides, the CDR3 is TGTGCCTGGTTTGGTGAGCGTTATAGAAAGACCTATGGCTACACCTTC. Protein product: CAWFGERYRKTYGYTF.

This clonotype was seen at least ten times. The chain uses TRBV9 and TRBJ1-5, with a possible D match to TRBD1 (6 bases). V lost 7 bases and J lost 0, with 17 bases in between. This CDR3 comprises 16 residues. The germline gives CDR1 SGDLS, CDR2 YYNGEE. CDR3 loop: CASSTGGPNSNQPQHF. The CDR3 DNA reads TGTGCCAGCTCCACCGGGGGCCCTAATAGCAATCAGCCCCAGCATTTT.

On this clonotype itself: This may stem from a read error, because a much larger clone lies one nucleotide away. The rearrangement joins TRBV9 to TRBJ2-7, with D hard to call. The germline gives CDR1 SGDLS, CDR2 YYNGEE. The length of the CDR3 is 14 residues. Written as DNA, the CDR3 is TGTGACAGCAGCGTAGGAGCGCCAGGCAACGAGCAGTACTTC. Translation gives CDSSVGAPGNEQYF.

As for this clonotype: The missing conserved phenylalanine or tryptophan at the end of this CDR3 makes a read error likely. The rearrangement uses TRBV6-1 and TRBJ1-2; D gene ambiguous. CDR1 MNHNS and CDR2 SASEGT come from the germline V gene. Trimming took 5 bases from V and 4 from J, leaving 23 bases between them. CDR3 length: 17 residues. The CDR3 loop is CASSPAISMRKTYGYTL. CDR3 nucleotide sequence: TGTGCCAGCAGTCCTGCCATCTCTATGCGAAAGACCTATGGCTACACCCTC.

This clonotype occurred many times. The chain combines TRBV6-5 with TRBJ2-7, with 11 bases lining up with TRBD2. Germline trimming cut 5 bases from V and 0 bases from J; bases unmatched to any gene: 6. From germline, CDR1 is MNHEY and CDR2 SVGAGI. The CDR3 runs to 16 residues. In nucleotides, the CDR3 is TGTGCCAGCAGTGGGAGACTAGCGGGGCCCTCCTACGAGCAGTACTTC. Translation gives CASSGRLAGPSYEQYF.

Turning to this clonotype: This may arise from a read error, as a much more abundant clone is one base away. This chain connects TRBV5-1 to TRBJ2-2; D assignment may be TRBD1 or TRBD2 (5 bases each). This CDR3 contains 16 residues. Germline CDR1 reads SGHRS; CDR2 reads YFSETQ. The CDR3 bases are TGCGCCAGCAGCTACGGACATATGACAAACACCGGGGAGCCGTTTTTT. The encoded protein is CASSYGHMTNTGEPFF.

With regard to this clonotype: Possible read error: a much larger clone is one base away. The chain couples TRBV7-2 to TRBJ2-7; 7 positions agree with TRBD2. The germline CDR1 and CDR2 sequences are SGHTA and FQGNSA. This CDR3 contains 15 residues. The CDR3 coding sequence is TGTGCCGGCAGCTTACGGTCTAGCGGCTCCTACGAGCAGTACTTC. Its translation: CAGSLRSSGSYEQYF.

This clonotype was counted ten times or more. The V gene is TRBV21-1, the J gene TRBJ1-2. TRBV21-1 is a documented pseudogene. This CDR3 has 12 amino acids. CDR3 coding DNA: TGTGCCAGCAGCAAAGGAGGATATGGCTACACCTTC. It is translated as CASSKGGYGYTF.

There are many counts of this clonotype. The chain couples TRBV28 to TRBJ2-7; TRBD1 aligns across 7 bases. Germline CDR1 MDHEN, CDR2 SYDVKM. J gave up 5 bases and V 1 base, and 8 bases lay outside the gene matches. This CDR3 has 15 amino acids. The CDR3 DNA is TGTGCCAGCAGTTTATCACGAACAGGGGTCGACGAGCAGTACGTC. Protein sequence: CASSLSRTGVDEQYV.

There are many counts of this clonotype. The rearrangement uses TRBV25-1 and TRBJ1-2; no firm D call. V lost 1 base and J 6 bases, leaving 6 bases between the germline ends. This CDR3 is 12 amino acids long. The V gene's germline CDR1 is MGHDK and CDR2 SYGVNS. The CDR3, as DNA: TGTGCCAGCAGTGAATTAGCCAATGGCTACACCTTC. It translates to CASSELANGYTF.

About this clonotype itself: This sequence may be a read error, since a much larger clone differs from it by one base. The gene calls are TRBV10-2 and TRBJ1-2; no clear D gene. CDR1 WSHSY and CDR2 SAAADI come from the germline V gene. The CDR3 consists of 17 residues. DNA of the CDR3: TGCGCCGGCAGTATGTATGGCACTTCTAGAAAGACCTATGGCTACACCTTC. This translates into CAGSMYGTSRKTYGYTF.

In this sample, this clonotype turned up a few times. CDR3 sequence reads: CASSWGCHEGKTYGYTF. Here the CDR3 DNA reads TGTGCCAGCAGCTGGGGTTGTCACGAGGGAAAGACCTATGGCTACACCTTC. The V gene is TRBV7-1, the J gene TRBJ1-2, with no clear D. TRBV7-1 counts as an open reading frame of uncertain function. The germline V and J ends were trimmed by 4 bases and 4 bases, with 22 bases remaining between them. This CDR3 has 17 amino acids.

This clonotype has just one count. This could be a read error, since a much larger clone is one nucleotide away. The chain combines TRBV5-1 with TRBJ1-4; 9 bases match TRBD1. CDR3 length: 15 residues. Germline V gene sequence: CDR1 SGHRS, CDR2 YFSETQ. This CDR3 is CASKLGTGRGEILFF. CDR3 nucleotide sequence: TGCGCCAGCAAGCTTGGGACAGGGAGGGGTGAAATACTGTTTTTT.